The 24 T cell receptor beta chains in this list originate from one sample, sequenced in a study of cytomegalovirus exposure and HLA in healthy donors. The data were produced by immunoSEQ multiplex PCR, yet TCRdb's version contains in-frame clones alone and is incomplete. Of 140,000 or so clones in the sample, more than 80% are singletons; the top ten hold roughly 6.4%. The sample consisted of PBMCs. These receptors all stem from a woman aged 30 to 39 in good health and CMV-seropositive.

The V and J genes are TRBV4-2 and TRBJ2-7; D remains ambiguous. Trimming pared 0 bases from V and 1 base from J, leaving 10 bases between. CDR1 is LGHNA and CDR2 is YNFKEQ in the germline V gene. The CDR3 covers 15 residues. The CDR3: CASSQDLGSSYEQYF. The CDR3 DNA reads TGTGCCAGCAGCCAAGATTTGGGCTCATCCTACGAGCAGTACTTC.

This chain joins TRBV7-8 and TRBJ2-7; 7 bases fit TRBD2. Germline V gene sequence: CDR1 SGHVS, CDR2 FQNEAQ. With V trimmed by 1 base and J by 10 bases, 10 bases remained unmatched. This CDR3 has 14 residues. CDR3 amino acids: CASSLGVSSGPQYF. CDR3 DNA: TGTGCCAGCAGCTTAGGCGTGTCTAGCGGCCCTCAGTACTTC.

The chain recombines TRBV18 with TRBJ2-3, with 8 bases that match TRBD2. This CDR3 is 16 amino acids long. After removal of 4 bases from V and 1 base from J, the junction contained 7 bases not matched to a gene. From germline, CDR1 is KGHSH and CDR2 LQKENI. CDR3 amino acids: CASSRTAGGGTDTQYF. As DNA, the CDR3 is TGTGCCAGCTCACGGACGGCGGGGGGCGGCACAGATACGCAGTATTTT.

This chain connects TRBV11-2 to TRBJ1-1; D remains ambiguous. Trimming cost V 5 bases and J 7 bases, with 8 bases left between them. The CDR3 consists of 11 residues. Germline V CDR1 and CDR2: SGHAT, FQNNGV. CDR3 residues: CASSPQIEAFF. DNA of the CDR3: TGTGCCAGCAGCCCGCAGATTGAAGCTTTCTTT. Drawing the rest from reference TRBV11-2 and TRBJ1-1, the complete variable domain is EAGVAQSPRYKIIEKRQSVAFWCNPISGHATLYWYQQILGQGPKLLIQFQNNGVVDDSQLPKDRFSAERLKGVDSTLKIQPAKLEDSAVYLCASSPQIEAFFGQGTRLTVV.

This clone was seen once. The rearrangement joins TRBV25-1 to TRBJ1-3; D gene uncertain. The germline gives CDR1 MGHDK, CDR2 SYGVNS. The CDR3 covers 13 residues. Trimming removed 10 bases at V and 0 bases at J, with 10 bases between. The CDR3: CAIQAYSGNTIYF. The CDR3 bases are TGTGCCATTCAGGCTTACTCTGGAAACACCATATATTTT.

This clone is a singleton in its sample. V gene TRBV11-2 combines with J gene TRBJ1-1; the D gene is possibly TRBD1 (6 bases). Germline CDR1 SGHAT, CDR2 FQNNGV. V lost 5 bases to trimming and J lost 4 bases, with 11 bases between them. The CDR3 sequence is 13 residues long. CDR3 DNA sequence: TGTGCCAGCAGCCCCTCAGGGGTCACTGAAGCTTTCTTT. Protein product: CASSPSGVTEAFF.

This chain links TRBV28 with TRBJ2-2; a weak D match, TRBD1 (5 bases). V lost 6 bases and J 1 base, leaving 21 bases between the germline ends. CDR3 length equals 18 residues. CDR1 is MDHEN, CDR2 SYDVKM, per germline. CDR3 amino acids: CASRFSWGSPKNTGELFF. In nucleotides, the CDR3 is TGTGCCAGCAGATTTAGCTGGGGCAGCCCAAAGAACACCGGGGAGCTGTTTTTT.

The J gene is TRBJ1-5, the V gene TRBV5-8; TRBD1 matches 8 bases. Germline lookup yields CDR1 SGHTS and CDR2 YDEGEE. The trim removed 4 bases at V and 0 bases at J, leaving 12 bases unmatched. There are 18 residues in the CDR3. The CDR3 is CASSAGQGLLPSNQPQHF. The CDR3 region has the DNA TGTGCCAGCAGCGCCGGACAGGGCCTCCTCCCTAGCAATCAGCCCCAGCATTTT.

The V and J genes are TRBV9 and TRBJ2-2; 10 bases align to TRBD2. This CDR3 spans 16 amino acids. Per germline, CDR1 SGDLS and CDR2 YYNGEE. Losses at the gene ends were 1 base for V and 4 bases for J; bases not matched to a gene: 4. CDR3 sequence (DNA): TGTGCCAGCAGCGTACTTAGCGGGGGGACCACCGGGGAGCTGTTTTTT. Its translation is CASSVLSGGTTGELFF.

This chain links TRBV13 with TRBJ2-3; 11 bases align to TRBD1. This CDR3 spans 15 amino acids. Germline CDR1 reads PRHDT; CDR2 reads FYEKMQ (reference sequence). V dropped 5 bases and J dropped 3; count of bases not matched to a gene: 4. The CDR3 reads CASSLGQGATDTQYF. DNA for the CDR3: TGTGCCAGCAGCCTTGGACAGGGGGCGACAGATACGCAGTATTTT.

The chain recombines TRBV7-8 with TRBJ2-6; D is uncertain. The CDR3 has 18 amino acids. CDR1 and CDR2 (germline): SGHVS, FQNEAQ. V was clipped by 3 bases and J by 1 base, with 16 bases between them. Here the CDR3 reads CASSLAYRIKSGANVLTF. The CDR3 nucleotides read TGTGCCAGCAGCTTGGCCTACAGAATTAAGTCTGGGGCCAACGTCCTGACTTTC.

V gene TRBV14 combines with J gene TRBJ2-7; a weak D match, TRBD1 (5 bases). From germline, CDR1 is SGHDN and CDR2 FVKESK. The germline V and J ends were trimmed by 4 bases and 0 bases, with 19 bases remaining between them. The CDR3 contains 17 residues. CDR3 in amino acids: CASSRERSGPSSYEQYF. CDR3 nucleotides: TGTGCCAGCAGCCGAGAGCGCTCAGGGCCATCCTCCTACGAGCAGTACTTC.

This chain connects TRBV5-4 to TRBJ2-5, with 10 bases identical to TRBD2. Germline V lookup: CDR1 SGHNT, CDR2 YYREEE (reference sequence). This CDR3 is 16 amino acids long. Trimming took 0 bases from V and 1 from J; bases not matched to a gene: 3. CDR3 protein: CASSLGTSGGQETQYF. CDR3 DNA: TGTGCCAGCAGCTTGGGGACTAGCGGTGGCCAAGAGACCCAGTACTTC.

The chain has TRBV5-1 and TRBJ1-2; 9 bases agree with TRBD1. V lost 4 bases to trimming and J lost 8 bases; unmatched junction nucleotides: 6. Germline CDR1 SGHRS, CDR2 YFSETQ. This CDR3 has 13 amino acids. The chain's CDR3 is CASSPGQGKGYTF. The CDR3 DNA reads as TGCGCCAGCAGCCCGGGACAGGGAAAAGGCTACACCTTC.

This chain uses TRBV27 with TRBJ1-1; TRBD1 is a possible D gene (6 bases). The CDR3 consists of 14 residues. In germline, CDR1 is MNHEY, CDR2 SMNVEV (reference sequence). Between the trimmed V and J ends, which lost 6 bases and 2 bases, there was a span of 13 bases. The chain's CDR3 is CASRAQGTNTEAFF. The CDR3 region has the DNA TGTGCCAGCAGAGCACAGGGAACCAACACTGAAGCTTTCTTT.

J is TRBJ1-5 and V is TRBV7-8, with D perhaps matching TRBD1 (5 bases). The CDR3 consists of 15 residues. Trimming stripped 1 base from V and 5 bases from J, with 12 bases between. CDR1 is SGHVS, CDR2 FQNEAQ, per germline. The CDR3: CASSLVAGMHQPQHF. The CDR3 bases are TGTGCCAGCAGCTTAGTAGCAGGGATGCATCAGCCCCAGCATTTT.

The V gene is TRBV7-8, the J gene TRBJ1-3; the match to TRBD1 covers 7 bases. The CDR3 consists of 16 residues. Germline V gives CDR1 SGHVS, CDR2 FQNEAQ. J lost 1 base, V lost 4 bases, and 7 bases had no gene match. The CDR3 is CASSSRDSLSGNTIYF. CDR3 DNA sequence: TGTGCCAGCAGCTCCCGGGACAGCCTTTCTGGAAACACCATATATTTT.

V is TRBV5-4 and J is TRBJ1-4; the match to TRBD1 covers 8 bases. CDR1 and CDR2 (germline): SGHNT, YYREEE (reference sequence). J gave up 7 bases and V 4 bases, and 9 bases lay outside the gene matches. CDR3 length: 15 residues. CDR3 sequence: CASSTTTGAGEKLFF. CDR3 DNA sequence: TGTGCCAGCAGCACCACGACAGGGGCCGGTGAAAAACTGTTTTTT.

Many counts were recorded for this clone. This rearrangement joins TRBV4-1 to TRBJ2-5; 14 bases fit TRBD2. V gave up 4 bases and J gave up 4 bases; unmatched junction bases: 5. CDR3 length equals 16 residues. CDR1 MGHRA and CDR2 YSYEKL come from the germline V gene. The CDR3 is CASSPGLAGVGETQYF. CDR3 nucleotides: TGCGCCAGCAGCCCGGGACTAGCGGGAGTTGGAGAGACCCAGTACTTC.

V gene TRBV4-2 combines with J gene TRBJ2-2; 8 bases are shared with TRBD1. Germline-derived CDR1 and CDR2 are LGHNA and YNFKEQ. The CDR3 loop spans 19 amino acids. V lost 3 bases and J lost 8; bases outside the gene matches: 20. CDR3 residues: CASSHFPQGANQQGGELFF. The CDR3 bases are TGTGCCAGCAGCCATTTCCCCCAGGGGGCCAATCAGCAGGGTGGGGAGCTGTTTTTT.

The CDR3 region is CASSPSDREYGYTF. For the CDR3, the DNA is TGTGCCAGCTCACCTTCGGACAGGGAGTATGGCTACACCTTC. The gene calls are TRBV18 and TRBJ1-2; 8 nucleotides align to TRBD1. V lost 3 bases, J lost 5 bases, and 5 bases stayed unmatched. The CDR3 consists of 14 residues. Germline assignment: CDR1 KGHSH and CDR2 LQKENI.

The genes are TRBV5-1 and TRBJ2-3, with D possibly matching TRBD2 (5 bases). Looked up from germline, CDR1 is SGHRS and CDR2 is YFSETQ. Trimming shortened V by 4 bases and J by 4 bases, and 10 bases separated the two germline ends. The CDR3 sequence is 13 residues long. CDR3 DNA sequence: TGCGCCAGCAGCCCCGGAGGTGCAGATACGCAGTATTTT. Encoded protein: CASSPGGADTQYF.

This rearrangement joins TRBV29-1 to TRBJ2-5; TRBD2 matches at 7 bases. V lost 7 bases, J lost 5 bases, and 7 bases stayed unmatched. This CDR3 is built from 12 residues. In germline, CDR1 is SQVTM, CDR2 ANQGSEA. The CDR3 loop is CSAWGGVETQYF. The CDR3 DNA sequence: TGCAGCGCCTGGGGGGGGGTGGAGACCCAGTACTTC.

The chain recombines TRBV5-5 with TRBJ2-1; possibly TRBD2 for D (5 bases). Trimming removed 1 base at V and 5 bases at J, with 28 bases between. The CDR3 is 20 amino acids. The V gene's germline CDR1 is SGHKS and CDR2 YYEKEE (reference sequence). CDR3 nucleotides: TGTGCCAGCAGCTTGAGTATTATATCAGTCTTCGGGGAACGAGACAATGAGCAGTTCTTC. Amino acids: CASSLSIISVFGERDNEQFF. Combining the CDR3 with reference TRBV5-5 and TRBJ2-1 gives the whole variable domain DAGVTQSPTHLIKTRGQQVTLRCSPISGHKSVSWYQQVLGQGPQFIFQYYEKEERGRGNFPDRFSARQFPNYSSELNVNALLLGDSALYLCASSLSIISVFGERDNEQFFGPGTRLTVL.